Shown below are 15 T cell receptor beta chains from a single sample sequenced in a study of response to subunit inactivated influenza vaccine. TCRdb processed the RT-PCR reads anew with MiXCR; each CDR3 protein has one entry. The table records a few hundred thousand distinct CDR3 sequences, 20% to 25% of them present only once. Sequencing used PBMCs from blood, obtained about 20 months after vaccination. These TCRs come from a man between 50 and 75 years old who received an inactivated influenza vaccine.

The V call is TRBV20-1, the J call TRBJ1-5; TRBD1 aligns across 10 bases. The CDR3 loop spans 16 amino acids. Germline CDR1 reads DFQATT; CDR2 reads SNEGSKA (reference sequence). The ends lost 0 bases at V and 4 bases at J; junction bases unmatched: 6. The chain's CDR3 is CSARDPRTGGNQPQHF. CDR3 DNA sequence: TGCAGTGCTAGAGATCCCCGGACAGGGGGAAATCAGCCCCAGCATTTT.

This clonotype has only a few counts. The genes are TRBV13 and TRBJ2-2; 7 bases line up with TRBD1. The CDR3 is 16 residues long. The V gene's germline CDR1 is PRHDT and CDR2 FYEKMQ (reference sequence). J gave up 3 bases and V 3 bases, and 7 bases lay outside the gene matches. CDR3 bases: TGTGCCAGCAGCTTTCAAAAGGGGGCGTACACCGGGGAGCTGTTTTTT. Translated, it gives CASSFQKGAYTGELFF.

DNA of the CDR3: TGTGCCAGCAGCCACCCCGGTCTCTACGAGCAGTACTTC. Amino acid sequence: CASSHPGLYEQYF. This rearrangement joins TRBV6-2 or TRBV6-3 to TRBJ2-7; no reliable D call. Trimming removed 6 bases at V and 3 bases at J, with 12 bases between. This CDR3 region has 13 residues. Germline values: CDR1 MNHEY, CDR2 SVGEGT.

This clonotype appeared a few times. The gene calls are TRBV15 and TRBJ2-5; 8 bases align to TRBD1. CDR1 LNHNV and CDR2 YYDKDF come from the germline V gene (reference sequence). V lost 8 bases, J lost 0 bases, and 11 bases stayed unmatched. This CDR3 is built from 16 residues. This CDR3 is CATRRTGQRNQETQYF. The CDR3 bases are TGTGCCACCCGGCGGACAGGGCAAAGAAACCAAGAGACCCAGTACTTC. The whole variable domain, filled in from reference TRBV15 and TRBJ2-5, reads DAMVIQNPRYQVTQFGKPVTLSCSQTLNHNVMYWYQQKSSQAPKLLFHYYDKDFNNEADTPDNFQSRRPNTSFCFLDIRSPGLGDTAMYLCATRRTGQRNQETQYFGPGTRLLVL.

The table lists this clonotype with a few counts. The gene calls are TRBV7-2 and TRBJ1-2; the D is unclear. This CDR3 is 13 amino acids long. Germline lookup yields CDR1 SGHTA and CDR2 FQGNSA. Trimming left V 0 bases short and J 0 bases short, with 2 bases between. The CDR3 spells CASSLAPNYGYTF. The CDR3 region has the DNA TGTGCCAGCAGCTTAGCCCCTAACTATGGCTACACCTTC.

The sample holds many counts of this clonotype. J is TRBJ1-3 and V is TRBV6-1; D gene uncertain. Trimming left V 1 base short and J 3 bases short, with 1 base between. Germline loops: CDR1 MNHNS, CDR2 SASEGT. CDR3 size: 12 residues. The CDR3 sequence is CASSEGGNTIYF. CDR3 DNA: TGTGCCAGCAGTGAAGGTGGAAACACCATATATTTT.

J is TRBJ1-6 and V is TRBV20-1, with 7 bases identical to TRBD1. Looked up from germline, CDR1 is DFQATT and CDR2 is SNEGSKA (reference sequence). CDR3 length: 15 amino acids. V trimming: 6 bases; J trimming: 5 bases; junction bases outside the gene matches: 10. The CDR3 spells CSARRAGGDNSPLHF. The CDR3 nucleotides read TGCAGTGCCCGAAGGGCAGGGGGTGATAATTCACCCCTCCACTTT.

This clonotype was found a few times. V gene TRBV9 combines with J gene TRBJ1-2; no clear D. CDR3 length: 15 amino acids. Germline CDR1 reads SGDLS; CDR2 reads YYNGEE. Deletions cut 4 bases from V and 4 bases from J, with 17 bases between. CDR3 region: CASSPDSLASYGYTF. CDR3 nucleotides: TGTGCCAGCAGCCCAGACTCCCTAGCCTCCTATGGCTACACCTTC.

This clonotype was seen a few times. This chain joins TRBV30 and TRBJ2-5, with D unclear. Trimming took off 0 bases at V and 2 bases at J, with 7 bases between the two ends. Germline CDR1 and CDR2: GTSNPN and SVGIG (reference sequence). The CDR3 is made up of 13 amino acids. The CDR3 is CAWSVPNQETQYF. DNA for the CDR3: TGTGCCTGGAGTGTACCAAATCAAGAGACCCAGTACTTC.

The sample holds one count of this clonotype. This chain joins TRBV7-9 and TRBJ1-2, with 10 bases aligning to TRBD1. The germline gives CDR1 SEHNR, CDR2 FQNEAQ (reference sequence). The CDR3 sequence is 13 residues long. Trimming took 5 bases from V and 6 from J; bases not matched to a gene: 3. CDR3 DNA: TGTGCCAGCAGCAACGGACAGGGGGATGGCTACACCTTC. Translating it yields CASSNGQGDGYTF.

The V gene is TRBV29-1, the J gene TRBJ1-5; tentatively, D is TRBD1 (5 bases). There are 13 residues in the CDR3. The germline V gene has CDR1 SQVTM and CDR2 ANQGSEA. Deletions cut 7 bases from V and 6 bases from J, with 16 bases between. CDR3 sequence: CSGWDPDGQPQHF. DNA of the CDR3: TGCAGCGGATGGGACCCGGACGGTCAGCCCCAGCATTTT.

J is TRBJ2-1 and V is TRBV6-5, with 9 bases lining up with TRBD2. After removal of 2 bases from V and 2 bases from J, the junction contained 7 bases not matched to a gene. This CDR3 region has 17 residues. From germline, CDR1 is MNHEY and CDR2 SVGAGI. CDR3 nucleotides: TGTGCCAGCAGTTACACGGTACTAGCGGGTGCCTACAATGAGCAGTTCTTC. This encodes CASSYTVLAGAYNEQFF.

This clonotype was recorded many times. This rearrangement joins TRBV12-3 or TRBV12-4 to TRBJ1-6; D unresolved. Trimming pared 0 bases from V and 6 bases from J, leaving 9 bases between. The CDR3 runs 15 residues. This chain's CDR3 is CASSLASTGNSPLHF. In DNA form, the CDR3 reads TGTGCCAGCAGTTTAGCCTCGACGGGTAATTCACCCCTCCACTTT.

The CDR3: CASSQESLRGPWETQYF. CDR3 in DNA: TGTGCCAGCAGCCAAGAGTCCCTGCGGGGTCCCTGGGAGACCCAGTACTTC. V gene TRBV3-1 combines with J gene TRBJ2-5; possible D gene TRBD2, 6 bases. V dropped 0 bases and J dropped 5 bases, with 19 bases sitting between them. There are 17 residues in the CDR3. Germline assignment: CDR1 LGHDT and CDR2 YNNKEL (reference sequence).

This clonotype appeared a single time. V usage is TRBV4-3 and J usage is TRBJ2-1; TRBD2 matches 9 bases. CDR3 size: 14 residues. Germline CDR1 reads LGHNA; CDR2 reads YSLEER. With V trimmed by 4 bases and J by 8 bases, 6 bases remained unmatched. CDR3 residues: CASSLGTSFYEQFF. As DNA, the CDR3 is TGCGCCAGCAGCCTCGGGACTAGCTTCTATGAGCAGTTCTTC.